The source of this T cell receptor beta chain is a study of CD8+CD57+ T cells in acquired aplastic anemia. About the research overall: Sorted CD4+ and CD8+ cells gave an average of approximately 3 ug of DNA.

An expansion of CD8+CD57+ cells by flow cytometry had been shown in patients chosen for sequencing. The template for TCR beta VDJ and CDR3 sequence profiling was genomic DNA. TCRdb processed the reads anew with MiXCR; each CDR3 protein has one entry. The sample includes about 150,000 distinct CDR3 sequences, about half seen only once; the top ten take 3.2%. The source of this sequence is a human donor with aplastic anemia. The sequenced sample was sorted CD4+, CD8+, or CD8+CD57+ T cells (not recorded which) from PBMCs.

Here the CDR3 reads CSVGDGTYEQYF. The CDR3 nucleotides read TGCAGCGTTGGCGACGGAACCTACGAGCAGTACTTC. The chain combines TRBV29-1 with TRBJ2-7; D not resolved. CDR1 is SQVTM, CDR2 ANQGSEA, per germline. The ends were cut back, 4 bases at V and 2 bases at J, with 9 bases in the middle. The CDR3 runs 12 residues.